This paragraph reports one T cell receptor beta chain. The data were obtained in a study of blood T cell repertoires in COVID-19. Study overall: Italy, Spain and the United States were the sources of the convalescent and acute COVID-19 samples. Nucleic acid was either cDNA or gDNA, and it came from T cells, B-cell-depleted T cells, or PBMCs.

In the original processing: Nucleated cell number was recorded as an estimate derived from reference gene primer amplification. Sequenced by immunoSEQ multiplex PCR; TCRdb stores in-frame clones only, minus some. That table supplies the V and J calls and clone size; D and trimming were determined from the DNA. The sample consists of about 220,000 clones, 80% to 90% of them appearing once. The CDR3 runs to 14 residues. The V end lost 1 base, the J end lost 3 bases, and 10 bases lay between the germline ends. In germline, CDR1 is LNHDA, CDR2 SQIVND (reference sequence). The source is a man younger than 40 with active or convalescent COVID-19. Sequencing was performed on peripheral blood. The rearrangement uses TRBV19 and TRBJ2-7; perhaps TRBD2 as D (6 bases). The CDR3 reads CASSIAGTFYEQYF. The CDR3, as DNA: TGTGCCAGTAGTATAGCAGGGACTTTCTACGAGCAGTACTTC.